This T cell receptor (beta chain) was recovered during a study of OX40 agonist ivuxolimab in advanced cancers. General study points: Nonresponders included some who also had low normalized T-cell clonal expansion.

Sequenced by immunoSEQ multiplex PCR; TCRdb stores in-frame clones only, minus some. In the table there are 65,000 to 80,000 clones, roughly nine tenths of which are singletons. Notes on this clone: Its antigen is as yet unknown.

The V gene lost 5 bases and the J gene lost 2 bases, with 19 bases spanning the gap. The germline V gene encodes CDR1 KGHSH and CDR2 LQKENI. The CDR3 runs to 16 residues. This sequence originates from an adult with an advanced solid tumor such as melanoma, head and neck, liver or kidney cancer. The material sequenced was CD4+ or CD8+ T cells sorted from blood, taken in a trial of the OX40 agonist ivuxolimab. The chain uses TRBV18 and TRBJ2-7; possibly TRBD1 for D (6 bases). CDR3 region: CASSGSQGRRPYEQYF. Written as DNA, the CDR3 is TGTGCCAGCTCAGGCTCACAGGGAAGGCGGCCCTACGAGCAGTACTTC. Full variable domain (outside the CDR3, taken from reference TRBV18 and TRBJ2-7): NAGVMQNPRHLVRRRGQEARLRCSPMKGHSHVYWYRQLPEEGLKFMVYLQKENIIDESGMPKERFSAEFPKEGPSILRIQQVVRGDSAAYFCASSGSQGRRPYEQYFGPGTRLTVT.